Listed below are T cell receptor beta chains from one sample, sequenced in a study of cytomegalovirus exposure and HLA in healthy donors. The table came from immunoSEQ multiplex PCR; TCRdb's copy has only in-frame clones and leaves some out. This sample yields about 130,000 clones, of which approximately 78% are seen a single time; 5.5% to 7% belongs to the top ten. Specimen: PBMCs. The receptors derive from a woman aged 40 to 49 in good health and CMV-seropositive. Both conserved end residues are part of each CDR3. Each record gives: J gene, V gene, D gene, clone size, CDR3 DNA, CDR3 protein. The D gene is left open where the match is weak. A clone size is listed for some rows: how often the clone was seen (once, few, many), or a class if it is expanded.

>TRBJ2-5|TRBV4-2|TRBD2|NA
TGTGCCAGCAGCCAATTTACCACTAGCGGAGGGGAGGTGGAGACCCAGTACTTC
CASSQFTTSGGEVETQYF
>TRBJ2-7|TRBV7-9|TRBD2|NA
TGTGCCAGCAGCTCAACAATGGGGGGGGCCTACGAGCAGTACTTC
CASSSTMGGAYEQYF
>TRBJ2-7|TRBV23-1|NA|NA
TGCGCCAGCAGTCAATCCTCCGGGAGCGGCTGGGGCTACGAGCAGTACTTC
CASSQSSGSGWGYEQYF
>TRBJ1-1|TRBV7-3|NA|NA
TGTGCCAGCAGCCTGGGACAGAACACTGAAGCTTTCTTT
CASSLGQNTEAFF
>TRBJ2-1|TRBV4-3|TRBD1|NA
TGCGCCAGCAGCCAAGACGGGACAGGGCAGGGCAATGAGCAGTTCTTC
CASSQDGTGQGNEQFF
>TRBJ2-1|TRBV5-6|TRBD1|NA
TGTGCCAGCAGCTTGGACGGCCAGGGGGAAGGGGATGAGCAGTTCTTC
CASSLDGQGEGDEQFF
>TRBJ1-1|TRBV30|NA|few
TGTGCCTGGACGGTCCCCGGAGGGACTGAAGCTTTCTTT
CAWTVPGGTEAFF
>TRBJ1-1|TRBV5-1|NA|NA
TGCGCCAGCAGCTTACCGACAGGGAACACTGAAGCTTTCTTT
CASSLPTGNTEAFF
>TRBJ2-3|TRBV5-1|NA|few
TGCGCCAGCAGCTCGAATGGACAGAGCACAGATACGCAGTATTTT
CASSSNGQSTDTQYF
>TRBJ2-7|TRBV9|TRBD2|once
TGTGCCAGCAGCGCTGCAACTAGCGGGTTCTACGAGCAGTACTTC
CASSAATSGFYEQYF
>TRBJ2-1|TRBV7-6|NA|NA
TGTGCCAGCAGCTCAGGGACCTACAATGAGCAGTTCTTC
CASSSGTYNEQFF
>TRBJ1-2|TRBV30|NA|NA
TGTGCCCTCGGGGGGCACGGCTACACCTTC
CALGGHGYTF
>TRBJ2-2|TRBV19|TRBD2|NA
TGTGCCAGTAAGACTAGCGGGAGGTTCGGTTCGACCGGGGAGCTGTTTTTT
CASKTSGRFGSTGELFF
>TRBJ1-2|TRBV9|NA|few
TGTGCCAGCAGCGTACAGGGGAACTATGGCTACACCTTC
CASSVQGNYGYTF
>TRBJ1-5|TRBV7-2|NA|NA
TGTGCCAGCGCAGGACAGCCCTCGATGGGGCCCCAGCATTTT
CASAGQPSMGPQHF
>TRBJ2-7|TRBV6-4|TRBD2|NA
TGTGCCAGCAGTCCTGGACTAGCGGGAGACGAGCAGTACTTC
CASSPGLAGDEQYF
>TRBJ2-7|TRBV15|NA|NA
TGTGCCACCAGCAGAGATTGGGCCGTCGAGCAGTACTTC
CATSRDWAVEQYF
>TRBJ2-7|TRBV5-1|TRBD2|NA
TGCGCCAGCAGTAGCCTAGCGGGGAACTACGAGCAGTACTTC
CASSSLAGNYEQYF
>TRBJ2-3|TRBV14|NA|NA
TGTGCCAGCAGCCCGGACTCATACGGCACAGATACGCAGTATTTT
CASSPDSYGTDTQYF
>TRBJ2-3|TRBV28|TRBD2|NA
TGTGCCAGCAGTATTCGAGCGGGAGCCGGCACAGATACGCAGTATTTT
CASSIRAGAGTDTQYF
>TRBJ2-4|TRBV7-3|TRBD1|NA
TGTGCCAGCAGCATAGGGACAGGGGTGTCCAAAAACATTCAGTACTTC
CASSIGTGVSKNIQYF
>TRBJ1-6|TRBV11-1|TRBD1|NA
TGTGCCAGCAGCTTAGCGGGACAGGGATATTCACCCCTCCACTTT
CASSLAGQGYSPLHF